Sequencing of this T cell receptor (beta chain) was carried out in a study of blood T cell repertoires in COVID-19. The authors' processing: Nucleated cell number was recorded as an estimate derived from reference gene primer amplification. Method: immunoSEQ multiplex PCR; TCRdb's copy keeps in-frame clones and lacks some. V and J calls and clone size are those listed in that table; D and trimming were worked out from the DNA. In the table there are some 270,000 clones, 86% of which are singletons. The CDR3 contains 15 residues. After removal of 7 bases from V and 1 base from J, the junction contained 7 bases not matched to a gene. Germline CDR1 is SGHAT and CDR2 is FQNNGV.

The origin of this receptor is a woman aged 55-75 years who had recovered from COVID-19. Sequencing was done on a sample of peripheral blood. The chain joins TRBV11-2 to TRBJ1-2; 9 positions agree with TRBD1. The CDR3 sequence: CASNSGQGFNYGYTF. In nucleotides, the CDR3 is TGTGCCAGCAACTCGGGACAGGGTTTTAACTATGGCTACACCTTC.